This T cell receptor beta chain derives from a study of blood T cell repertoires in COVID-19. Study at large: Both acute and convalescent COVID-19 samples were obtained from the United States, Italy and Spain.

Trimming removed 7 bases at V and 9 bases at J, with 13 bases between. CDR3 length equals 13 residues. The data were produced by immunoSEQ multiplex PCR, yet TCRdb's version contains in-frame clones alone and is incomplete. Altogether under 200,000 clones are present, roughly 84% being singletons, with the ten largest covering about 1.5%. Sequenced: peripheral blood. The rearrangement links TRBV12-3 or TRBV12-4 to TRBJ1-6; D remains unclear. This clonotype originated in a human donor in a cohort sampled during active COVID-19. DNA for the CDR3: TGTGCCAGCATTGAGTCCCCGGGTTCACCCCTCCACTTT. Translated, it gives CASIESPGSPLHF.